This T cell receptor (beta chain) was profiled in a study of blood T cell repertoires in COVID-19. Study-wide context: PBMCs, B-cell-depleted T cells, or T cells were the source of the cDNA or gDNA that made up the material.

Seattle researchers signed up patients amid active infection and tracked them longitudinally. This table comes from immunoSEQ multiplex PCR, and its TCRdb copy is limited to in-frame clones, with some not included. The sample lists roughly 90,000 clones; 89% were seen once. CDR1 SGHTS and CDR2 YDEGEE come from the germline V gene. Trimming stripped 4 bases from V and 4 bases from J, with 20 bases between. This CDR3 contains 17 residues. The sequencing sample was made of peripheral blood. V is TRBV5-8 and J is TRBJ1-4; D is undetermined. The receptor comes from a middle-aged man with COVID-19, enrolled during active disease. CDR3 protein: CASSHNGDMGGNEKLFF. The CDR3 coding sequence is TGTGCCAGCAGCCATAACGGTGACATGGGTGGTAATGAAAAACTGTTTTTT.